A single sample gave rise to the 30 T cell receptor beta chains below, sequenced in a study of blood T cell repertoires in COVID-19. Using immunoSEQ multiplex PCR, the repertoire was profiled, and TCRdb retains in-frame clones only, with some absent. This table holds roughly 24,000 clones, 85% to 90% found once. The sequenced sample consisted of peripheral blood. These receptors came from a man aged 65 to 79 with COVID-19, enrolled during active disease.

DNA of the CDR3: TGCAGCGTTGGAGGCAATGAGCAGTTCTTC. It specifies CSVGGNEQFF. The V call is TRBV29-1, the J call TRBJ2-1; D not resolved. The CDR3 loop spans 10 amino acids. Between the trimmed V and J ends, which lost 4 bases and 6 bases, there was a span of 4 bases. Germline V gives CDR1 SQVTM, CDR2 ANQGSEA.

V is TRBV5-1 and J is TRBJ2-2; D might be TRBD1 (7 bases). The CDR3 loop spans 16 amino acids. The V end was cut by 7 bases, the J end by 1 base, with 17 bases between. The germline CDR1 and CDR2 sequences are SGHRS and YFSETQ. In DNA form, the CDR3 reads TGCGCCAGCGCCCCAGGGGGGAGGATGAACACCGGGGAGCTGTTTTTT. Residues: CASAPGGRMNTGELFF.

This rearrangement joins TRBV7-9 to TRBJ2-7; tentatively, D is TRBD1 (7 bases). The CDR3 has 14 amino acids. The germline CDR1 and CDR2 sequences are SEHNR and FQNEAQ (reference sequence). V was pared by 2 bases and J by 2 bases, with 10 bases between. For the CDR3, the DNA is TGTGCCAGCAGCTTACGGGGGACAGCCTACGAGCAGTACTTC. Translating gives CASSLRGTAYEQYF.

This sequence joins TRBV6-5 and TRBJ2-7, with TRBD2 as a possible D gene (6 bases). V shed 6 bases and J shed 2 bases, with 14 bases lying between them. CDR1 and CDR2 (germline): MNHEY, SVGAGI. The CDR3 has 14 amino acids. The DNA for the CDR3 is TGTGCCAGCAGGGCGGGACTCATGACCTACGAGCAGTACTTC. This sequence encodes CASRAGLMTYEQYF.

The rearrangement links TRBV9 to TRBJ2-3; 8 bases match TRBD2. J was trimmed by 1 base and V by 2 bases; bases with no gene match: 3. The CDR3 has 15 residues. Germline lookup yields CDR1 SGDLS and CDR2 YYNGEE. The CDR3 loop is CASSVNGRGTDTQYF. CDR3 sequence (DNA): TGTGCCAGCAGCGTGAACGGGAGGGGCACAGATACGCAGTATTTT.

This chain uses TRBV29-1 with TRBJ2-7, with 8 bases matching TRBD2. With 6 bases clipped from V and 3 bases from J, the junction kept 4 bases outside the gene matches. Per the germline V gene, CDR1 is SQVTM and CDR2 is ANQGSEA. CDR3 length equals 12 residues. CDR3 coding DNA: TGCAGCGTGACGGGGGGGCACTACGAGCAGTACTTC. It specifies CSVTGGHYEQYF.

Here the CDR3 reads CATGIRGLASTDTQYF. CDR3 nucleotide sequence: TGTGCCACCGGCATCCGGGGACTGGCCAGCACAGATACGCAGTATTTT. This chain connects TRBV10-3 to TRBJ2-3, with TRBD2 as a possible D gene (6 bases). Germline V gives CDR1 ENHRY, CDR2 SYGVKD. The ends were cut back, 10 bases at V and 0 bases at J, with 20 bases in the middle. This CDR3 contains 16 residues.

The rearrangement uses TRBV10-3 and TRBJ2-2; 9 bases agree with TRBD1. The CDR3 extends over 15 amino acids. Germline CDR1 ENHRY, CDR2 SYGVKD. V was pared by 6 bases and J by 6 bases, with 8 bases of the junction left unmatched. The DNA for the CDR3 is TGTGCCATCAGAATTAGGACAGGGGACTCCGGGGAGCTGTTTTTT. It codes for CAIRIRTGDSGELFF.

This clone was seen only once. The J gene is TRBJ2-7, the V gene TRBV3-1 (or the pseudogene TRBV3-2); D uncertain. The V gene lost 5 bases and the J gene lost 4 bases, with 12 bases spanning the gap. Germline assignment: CDR1 LGHDT and CDR2 YNNKEL (reference sequence). CDR3 size: 13 residues. The chain's CDR3 is CASSTRVFYEQYF. The DNA for the CDR3 is TGTGCCAGCAGCACCCGAGTCTTTTACGAGCAGTACTTC.

The chain joins TRBV19 to TRBJ1-1; 8 nucleotides line up with TRBD1. V dropped 5 bases and J dropped 8; count of bases not matched to a gene: 7. This CDR3 has 13 residues. Germline V lookup: CDR1 LNHDA, CDR2 SQIVND (reference sequence). The DNA for the CDR3 is TGTGCCAGTAGTCCTCTACAGGGGGAAGAAGCTTTCTTT. It yields the protein CASSPLQGEEAFF. The full variable domain, completed using reference TRBV19 and TRBJ1-1, is DGGITQSPKYLFRKEGQNVTLSCEQNLNHDAMYWYRQDPGQGLRLIYYSQIVNDFQKGDIAEGYSVSREKKESFPLTVTSAQKNPTAFYLCASSPLQGEEAFFGQGTRLTVV.

The sample holds one count of this clone. CDR3 nucleotide sequence: TGTGCCAGCAGTCAGAACAGGTTGAACACTGAAGCTTTCTTT. Residues: CASSQNRLNTEAFF. This chain connects TRBV6-5 to TRBJ1-1, with D maybe TRBD1 (5 bases). There are 14 residues in the CDR3. Germline V gene data show CDR1 as MNHEY and CDR2 as SVGAGI. The V gene lost 5 bases and the J gene lost 0 bases, with 10 bases spanning the gap.

The chain is built from TRBV15 and TRBJ2-7; 9 bases are a match to TRBD1. The germline gives CDR1 LNHNV, CDR2 YYDKDF (reference sequence). After removal of 5 bases from V and 3 bases from J, the junction contained 5 bases not matched to a gene. The CDR3 extends over 14 amino acids. The CDR3 loop is CATSGGQGSYEQYF. Here the CDR3 DNA reads TGTGCCACCAGCGGAGGACAGGGGAGCTACGAGCAGTACTTC.

The rearrangement joins TRBV30 to TRBJ1-4; 8 nucleotides line up with TRBD1. The CDR3 is 14 amino acids. Germline values: CDR1 GTSNPN, CDR2 SVGIG (reference sequence). The V gene end was trimmed by 5 bases and the J gene end by 3 bases; junction bases not matched to a gene: 5. Here the CDR3 DNA reads TGTGCCTGGTGCGAGACAGGGGCTAATGAAAAACTGTTTTTT. Its translation is CAWCETGANEKLFF.

The chain is built from TRBV6-6 and TRBJ2-7; 9 bases are shared with TRBD1. Trimming cost V 8 bases and J 5 bases; bases outside gene matches: 16. CDR3 length: 16 amino acids. Germline loops: CDR1 MNHNY, CDR2 SVGAGI (reference sequence). For the CDR3, the DNA is TGTGCCAGCCGGGGAAGAACGGGACAGGGACTCAACGAGCAGTACTTC. It translates to CASRGRTGQGLNEQYF.

The V gene is TRBV18, the J gene TRBJ1-5; D is ambiguous. Trimming took 6 bases from V and 0 from J, leaving 6 bases between them. Germline CDR1 reads KGHSH; CDR2 reads LQKENI. The CDR3 is 13 amino acids. CDR3 loop: CASSGNSNQPQHF. Here the CDR3 DNA reads TGTGCCAGCTCCGGGAATAGCAATCAGCCCCAGCATTTT.

This clone occurred once. The chain couples TRBV30 to TRBJ1-6; D is unclear. Germline CDR1 reads GTSNPN; CDR2 reads SVGIG (reference sequence). The CDR3 spans 13 residues. V lost 2 bases and J 7 bases, leaving 9 bases between the germline ends. CDR3 in DNA: TGTGCCTGGAGTCCCTACGGGAATTCACCCCTCCACTTT. Translating it yields CAWSPYGNSPLHF.

The CDR3 is CASSFYPREYNEQFF. In nucleotides, the CDR3 is TGTGCCAGCAGCTTCTACCCCCGGGAGTACAATGAGCAGTTCTTC. The chain joins TRBV7-9 to TRBJ2-1, with D possibly TRBD2 on 6 matching bases. The CDR3 sequence is 15 residues long. V shed 3 bases and J shed 4 bases, with 13 bases lying between them. Germline V gives CDR1 SEHNR, CDR2 FQNEAQ (reference sequence).

The rearrangement uses TRBV28 and TRBJ2-7; D is unresolved. The germline V gene encodes CDR1 MDHEN and CDR2 SYDVKM. Trimming shortened V by 2 bases and J by 2 bases, and 7 bases separated the two germline ends. The CDR3 loop spans 13 amino acids. The CDR3 spells CASSLELAYEQYF. CDR3 in DNA: TGTGCCAGCAGTTTAGAGCTGGCCTACGAGCAGTACTTC. The whole variable domain, filled in from reference TRBV28 and TRBJ2-7, reads DVKVTQSSRYLVKRTGEKVFLECVQDMDHENMFWYRQDPGLGLRLIYFSYDVKMKEKGDIPEGYSVSREKKERFSLILESASTNQTSMYLCASSLELAYEQYFGPGTRLTVT.

The CDR3 DNA follows: TGTGCCAGCAGCACTCCGGGACTAGCGGGGACCCCGTACCAAGAGACCCAGTACTTC. Its protein product is CASSTPGLAGTPYQETQYF. This chain connects TRBV21-1 to TRBJ2-5; the table's TRBD2 call for D was not verified on the DNA. TRBV21-1 is reported as a pseudogene. There are 19 residues in the CDR3.

This sequence joins TRBV27 and TRBJ1-1; D gene unclear. This CDR3 is 13 amino acids long. V was pared by 0 bases and J by 5 bases, with 7 bases between. Germline lookup yields CDR1 MNHEY and CDR2 SMNVEV (reference sequence). The CDR3 DNA is TGTGCCAGCAGTTTATCGGTCGGGACTGAAGCTTTCTTT. Encoded protein: CASSLSVGTEAFF.

J is TRBJ2-7 and V is TRBV7-9; tentatively, D is TRBD1 (5 bases). The CDR3 loop spans 13 amino acids. Trimming cost V 4 bases and J 3 bases, with 10 bases left between them. The germline V gene encodes CDR1 SEHNR and CDR2 FQNEAQ (reference sequence). CDR3 amino acids: CASSSTGFYEQYF. The CDR3 bases are TGTGCCAGCAGCTCTACAGGATTCTACGAGCAGTACTTC.

In this sample, this clone turned up once. This sequence joins TRBV6-1 and TRBJ2-6; no reliable D call. The V end was cut by 1 base, the J end by 0 bases, with 4 bases between. Germline V gene lookup returns CDR1 MNHNS and CDR2 SASEGT. This CDR3 has 15 amino acids. As DNA, the CDR3 is TGTGCCAGCAGTGAAGGAGCCTCTGGGGCCAACGTCCTGACTTTC. Translating gives CASSEGASGANVLTF.

CDR3 amino acids: CASSSTGNNEQFF. The CDR3 DNA reads TGTGCCAGCAGCTCGACAGGGAATAATGAGCAGTTCTTC. The chain joins TRBV7-9 to TRBJ2-1; 7 nucleotides match TRBD1. The CDR3 is 13 amino acids. Looked up from germline, CDR1 is SEHNR and CDR2 is FQNEAQ (reference sequence). With V trimmed by 4 bases and J by 7 bases, 4 bases remained unmatched.

The V and J genes are TRBV4-1 and TRBJ1-4; tentative D call: TRBD1 (5 bases). Between the trimmed V and J ends, which lost 7 bases and 7 bases, there was a span of 16 bases. Germline CDR1 MGHRA, CDR2 YSYEKL. The CDR3 extends over 14 amino acids. The CDR3 DNA is TGCGCCAGCAAGGGACGTCTGGGAGGTGAAAAACTGTTTTTT. Translated, it gives CASKGRLGGEKLFF.

V gene TRBV6-5 combines with J gene TRBJ1-2; D is possibly TRBD1 (5 bases). This CDR3 is 14 amino acids long. The germline gives CDR1 MNHEY, CDR2 SVGAGI. Trimming shortened V by 11 bases and J by 0 bases, and 16 bases separated the two germline ends. The CDR3 DNA follows: TGTGCCTCCGCTGGGGCAGGAGCTAACTATGGCTACACCTTC. Translating it yields CASAGAGANYGYTF.

This clone occurred once. This chain joins TRBV15 and TRBJ1-5; TRBD1 aligns across 9 bases. Germline V gene sequence: CDR1 LNHNV, CDR2 YYDKDF (reference sequence). V was pared by 5 bases and J by 4 bases, with 6 bases of the junction left unmatched. This CDR3 contains 15 residues. The CDR3 loop reads CATSGQGRGNQPQHF. CDR3 nucleotides: TGTGCCACCAGCGGACAGGGGAGAGGAAATCAGCCCCAGCATTTT.

This chain joins TRBV2 and TRBJ2-7, with a possible D match to TRBD2 (5 bases). The CDR3 totals 13 residues. Germline lookup yields CDR1 SNHLY and CDR2 FYNNEI. The V gene lost 6 bases and the J gene lost 1 base, with 10 bases spanning the gap. CDR3 protein: CASRDSISYEQYF. The CDR3 DNA sequence: TGTGCCAGCAGGGACTCTATATCCTACGAGCAGTACTTC.

V is TRBV2 and J is TRBJ1-6; TRBD1 might be the D (5 bases). This CDR3 comprises 13 residues. Germline V CDR1 and CDR2: SNHLY, FYNNEI. V lost 4 bases, J lost 7 bases, and 8 bases lay in between. CDR3 sequence reads: CASSVEGNSPLHF. In DNA, the CDR3 is TGTGCCAGCAGTGTGGAGGGGAATTCACCCCTCCACTTT.

The chain joins TRBV27 to TRBJ2-1; tentative D call: TRBD1 (6 bases). In germline, CDR1 is MNHEY, CDR2 SMNVEV (reference sequence). The CDR3 has 14 amino acids. Trimming removed 5 bases at V and 5 bases at J, with 13 bases between. Written as DNA, the CDR3 is TGTGCCAGCAGTAATGGACAGAGCAACAATGAGCAGTTCTTC. Protein: CASSNGQSNNEQFF.

The rearrangement joins TRBV30 to TRBJ2-5, with a weak D call TRBD2 (6 bases). Deletions cut 0 bases from V and 1 base from J, with 12 bases between. Germline loops: CDR1 GTSNPN, CDR2 SVGIG (reference sequence). The CDR3 is 15 residues long. CDR3 in amino acids: CAWSVLWGVQETQYF. The CDR3 DNA reads TGTGCCTGGAGTGTACTGTGGGGGGTCCAAGAGACCCAGTACTTC.